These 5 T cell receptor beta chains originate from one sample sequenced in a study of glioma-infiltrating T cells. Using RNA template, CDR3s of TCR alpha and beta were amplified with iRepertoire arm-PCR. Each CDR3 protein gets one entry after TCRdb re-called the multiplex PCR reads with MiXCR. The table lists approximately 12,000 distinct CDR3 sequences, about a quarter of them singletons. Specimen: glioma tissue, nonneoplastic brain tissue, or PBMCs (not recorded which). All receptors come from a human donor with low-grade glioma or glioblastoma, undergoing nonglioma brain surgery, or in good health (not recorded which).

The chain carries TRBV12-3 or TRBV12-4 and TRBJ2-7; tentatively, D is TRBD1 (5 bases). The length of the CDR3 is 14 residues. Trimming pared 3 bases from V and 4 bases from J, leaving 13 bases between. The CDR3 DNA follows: TGTGCCAGCAGTTTCAGTGGGGCTTCTTACGAGCAGTACTTC. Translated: CASSFSGASYEQYF.

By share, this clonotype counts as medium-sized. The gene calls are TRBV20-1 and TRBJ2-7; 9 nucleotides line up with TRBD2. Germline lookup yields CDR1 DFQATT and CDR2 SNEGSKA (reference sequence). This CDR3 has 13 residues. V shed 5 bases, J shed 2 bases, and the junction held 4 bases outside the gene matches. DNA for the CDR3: TGCAGTGCTGAGACTAGCGGTGCCTACGAGCAGTACTTC. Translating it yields CSAETSGAYEQYF.

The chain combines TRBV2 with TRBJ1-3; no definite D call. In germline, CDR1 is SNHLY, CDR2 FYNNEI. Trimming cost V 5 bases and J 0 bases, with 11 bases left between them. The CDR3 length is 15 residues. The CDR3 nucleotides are TGTGCCAGCAGTATAGGGTTCACCTCTGGAAACACCATATATTTT. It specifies CASSIGFTSGNTIYF.

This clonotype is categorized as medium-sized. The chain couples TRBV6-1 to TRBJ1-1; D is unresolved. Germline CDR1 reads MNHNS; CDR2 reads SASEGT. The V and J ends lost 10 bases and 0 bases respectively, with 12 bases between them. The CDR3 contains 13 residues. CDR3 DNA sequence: TGTGCCACCAGCACGGCCTTGAACACTGAAGCTTTCTTT. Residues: CATSTALNTEAFF.

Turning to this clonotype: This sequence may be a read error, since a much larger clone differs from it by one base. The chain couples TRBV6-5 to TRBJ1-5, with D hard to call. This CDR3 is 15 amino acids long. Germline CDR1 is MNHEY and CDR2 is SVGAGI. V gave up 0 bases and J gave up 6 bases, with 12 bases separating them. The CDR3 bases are TGTGCCAGCAGTTACTCCGGCAGCCTGTGTCAGCCCCAGCATTTT. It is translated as CASSYSGSLCQPQHF.